This T cell receptor beta chain was sequenced during a study of T cells after somatic rescue of genetic block. This clone came up a few times. The data were produced by immunoSEQ multiplex PCR, yet TCRdb's version contains in-frame clones alone and is incomplete. The repertoire has some 15,000 clones, about 70% of them found once; the top ten carry around 26%. The length of the CDR3 is 12 residues. Germline V gene sequence: CDR1 SGHRS, CDR2 YFSETQ. Trimming left V 4 bases short and J 6 bases short, with 10 bases between. This TCR derives from a man aged 18 to 29. The chain has TRBV5-1 and TRBJ1-2; D perhaps matches TRBD1 (5 bases). Sequenced: peripheral blood mononuclear cells (PBMCs). The CDR3 sequence: CASSQLGDGYTF. In DNA, the CDR3 is TGCGCCAGCAGCCAATTAGGGGATGGCTACACCTTC.